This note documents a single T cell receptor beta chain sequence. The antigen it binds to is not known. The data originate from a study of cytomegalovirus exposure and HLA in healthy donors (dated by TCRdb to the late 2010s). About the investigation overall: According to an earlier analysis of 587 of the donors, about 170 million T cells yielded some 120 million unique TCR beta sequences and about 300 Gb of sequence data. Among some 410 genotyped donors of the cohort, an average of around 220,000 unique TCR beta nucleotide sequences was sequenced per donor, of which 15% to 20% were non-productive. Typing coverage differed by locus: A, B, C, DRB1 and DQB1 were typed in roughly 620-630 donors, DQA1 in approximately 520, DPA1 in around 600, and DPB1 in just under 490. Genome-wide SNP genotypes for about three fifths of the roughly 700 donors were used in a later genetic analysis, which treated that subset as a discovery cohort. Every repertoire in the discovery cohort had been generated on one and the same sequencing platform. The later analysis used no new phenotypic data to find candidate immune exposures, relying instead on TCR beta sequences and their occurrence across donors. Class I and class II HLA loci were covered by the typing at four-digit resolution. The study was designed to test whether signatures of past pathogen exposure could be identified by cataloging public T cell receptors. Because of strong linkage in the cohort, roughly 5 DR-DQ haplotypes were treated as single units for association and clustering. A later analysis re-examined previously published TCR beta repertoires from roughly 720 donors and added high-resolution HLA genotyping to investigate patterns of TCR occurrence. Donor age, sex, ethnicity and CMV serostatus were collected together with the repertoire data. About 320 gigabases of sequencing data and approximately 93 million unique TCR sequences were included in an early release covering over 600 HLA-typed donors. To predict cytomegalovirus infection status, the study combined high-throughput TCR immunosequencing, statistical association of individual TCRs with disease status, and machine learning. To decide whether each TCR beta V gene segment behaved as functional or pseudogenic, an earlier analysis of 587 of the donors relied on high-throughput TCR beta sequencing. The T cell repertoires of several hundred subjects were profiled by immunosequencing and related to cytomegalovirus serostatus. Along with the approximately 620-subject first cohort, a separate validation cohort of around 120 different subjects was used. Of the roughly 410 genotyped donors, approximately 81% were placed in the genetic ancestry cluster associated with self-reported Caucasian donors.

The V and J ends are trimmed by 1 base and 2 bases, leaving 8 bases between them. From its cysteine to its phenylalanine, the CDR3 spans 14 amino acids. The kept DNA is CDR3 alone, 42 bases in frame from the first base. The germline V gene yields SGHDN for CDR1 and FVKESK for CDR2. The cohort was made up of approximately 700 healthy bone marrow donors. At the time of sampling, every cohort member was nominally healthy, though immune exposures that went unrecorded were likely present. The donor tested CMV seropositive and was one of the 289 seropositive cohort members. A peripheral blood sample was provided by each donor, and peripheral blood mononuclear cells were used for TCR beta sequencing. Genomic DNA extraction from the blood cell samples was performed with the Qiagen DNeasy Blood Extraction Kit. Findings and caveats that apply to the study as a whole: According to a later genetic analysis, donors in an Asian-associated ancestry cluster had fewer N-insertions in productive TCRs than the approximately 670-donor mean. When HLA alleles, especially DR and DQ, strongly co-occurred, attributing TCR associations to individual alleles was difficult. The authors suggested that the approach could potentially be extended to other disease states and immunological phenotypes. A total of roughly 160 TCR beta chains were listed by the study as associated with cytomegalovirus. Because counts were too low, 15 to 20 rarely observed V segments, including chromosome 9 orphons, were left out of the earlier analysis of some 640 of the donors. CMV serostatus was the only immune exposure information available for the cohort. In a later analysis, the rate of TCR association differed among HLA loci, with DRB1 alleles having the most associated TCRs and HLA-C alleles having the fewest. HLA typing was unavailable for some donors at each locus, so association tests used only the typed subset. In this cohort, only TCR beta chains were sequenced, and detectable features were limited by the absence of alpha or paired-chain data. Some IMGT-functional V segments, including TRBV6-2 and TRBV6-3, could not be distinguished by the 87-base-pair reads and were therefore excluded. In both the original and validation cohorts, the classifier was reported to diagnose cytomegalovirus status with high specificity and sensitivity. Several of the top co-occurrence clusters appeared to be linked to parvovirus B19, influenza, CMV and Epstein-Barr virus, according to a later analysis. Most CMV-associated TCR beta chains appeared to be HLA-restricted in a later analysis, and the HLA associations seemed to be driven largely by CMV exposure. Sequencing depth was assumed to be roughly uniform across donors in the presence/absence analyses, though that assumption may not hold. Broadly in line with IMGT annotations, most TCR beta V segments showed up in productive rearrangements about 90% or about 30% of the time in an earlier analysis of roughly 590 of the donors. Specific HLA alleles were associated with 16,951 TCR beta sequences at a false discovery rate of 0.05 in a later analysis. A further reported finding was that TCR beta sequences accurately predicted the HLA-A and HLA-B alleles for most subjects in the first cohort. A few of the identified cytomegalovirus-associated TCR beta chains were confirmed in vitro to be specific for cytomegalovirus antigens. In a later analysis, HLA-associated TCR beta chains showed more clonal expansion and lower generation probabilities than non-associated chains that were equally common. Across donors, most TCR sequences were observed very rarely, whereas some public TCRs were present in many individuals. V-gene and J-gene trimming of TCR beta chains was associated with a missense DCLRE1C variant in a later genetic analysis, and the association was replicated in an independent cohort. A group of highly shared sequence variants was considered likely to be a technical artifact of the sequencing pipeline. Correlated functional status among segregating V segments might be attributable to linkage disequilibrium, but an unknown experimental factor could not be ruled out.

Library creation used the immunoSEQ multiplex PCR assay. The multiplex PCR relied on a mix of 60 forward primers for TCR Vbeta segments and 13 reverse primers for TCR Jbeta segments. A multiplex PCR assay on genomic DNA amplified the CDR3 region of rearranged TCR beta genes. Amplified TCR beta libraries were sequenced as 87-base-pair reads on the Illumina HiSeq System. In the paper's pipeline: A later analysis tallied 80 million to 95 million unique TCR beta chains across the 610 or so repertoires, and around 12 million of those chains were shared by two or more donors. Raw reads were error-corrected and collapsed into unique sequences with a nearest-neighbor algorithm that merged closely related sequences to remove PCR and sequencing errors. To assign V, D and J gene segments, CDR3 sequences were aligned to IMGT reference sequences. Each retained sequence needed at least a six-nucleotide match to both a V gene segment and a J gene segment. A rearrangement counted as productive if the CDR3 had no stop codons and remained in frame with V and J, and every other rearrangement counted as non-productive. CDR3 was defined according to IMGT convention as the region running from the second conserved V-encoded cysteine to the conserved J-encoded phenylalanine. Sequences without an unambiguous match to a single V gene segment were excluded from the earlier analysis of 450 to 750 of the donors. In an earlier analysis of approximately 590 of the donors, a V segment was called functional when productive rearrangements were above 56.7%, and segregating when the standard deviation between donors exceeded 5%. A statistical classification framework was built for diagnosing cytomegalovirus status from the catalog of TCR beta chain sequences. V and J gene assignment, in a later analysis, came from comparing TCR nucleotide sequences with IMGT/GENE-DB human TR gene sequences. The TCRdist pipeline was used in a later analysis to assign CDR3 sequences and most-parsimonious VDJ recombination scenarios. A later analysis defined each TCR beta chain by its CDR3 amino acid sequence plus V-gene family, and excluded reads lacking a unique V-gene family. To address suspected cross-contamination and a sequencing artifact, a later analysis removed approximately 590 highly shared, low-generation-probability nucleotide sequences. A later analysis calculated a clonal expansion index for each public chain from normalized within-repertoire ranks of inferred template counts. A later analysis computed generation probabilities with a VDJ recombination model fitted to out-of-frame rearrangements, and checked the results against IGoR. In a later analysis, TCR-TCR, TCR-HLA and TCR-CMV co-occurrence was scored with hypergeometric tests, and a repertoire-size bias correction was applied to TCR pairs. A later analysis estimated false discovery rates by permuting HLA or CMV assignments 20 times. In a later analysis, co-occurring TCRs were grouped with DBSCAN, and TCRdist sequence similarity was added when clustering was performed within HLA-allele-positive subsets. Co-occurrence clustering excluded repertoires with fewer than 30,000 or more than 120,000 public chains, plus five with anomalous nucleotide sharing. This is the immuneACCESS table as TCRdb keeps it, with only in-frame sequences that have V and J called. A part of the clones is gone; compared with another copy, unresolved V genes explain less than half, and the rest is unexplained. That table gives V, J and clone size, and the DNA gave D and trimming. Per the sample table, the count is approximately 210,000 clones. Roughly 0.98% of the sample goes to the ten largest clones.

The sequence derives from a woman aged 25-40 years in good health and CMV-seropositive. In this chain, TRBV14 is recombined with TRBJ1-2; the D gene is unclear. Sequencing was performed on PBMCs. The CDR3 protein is CASSQVPVNYGYTF. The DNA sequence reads TGTGCCAGCAGCCAAGTACCGGTAAACTATGGCTACACCTTC.